This T cell receptor (beta chain) was profiled in a study of T cell repertoires in cytomegalovirus infection. Study-wide context: Recently identified HLA-C-restricted CMV epitopes and well-studied HLA-B-restricted CMV epitopes were used by the study. Public TCR beta signature analysis indicated the presence of both CMV infection and matching HLA type.

TCRdb recomputed calls from the reads with MiXCR, one row per CDR3 protein. The sample carries 830,000 or so distinct CDR3 sequences, around a third recorded once. This clonotype was seen more than once but under ten times. Its target is not known. The study's findings and limits: CMV-specific TCR beta clonotypes restricted by HLA-C dominated the ex vivo response. People with CMV and the relevant HLA were identified by cumulative public TCR beta family frequency.

V lost 4 bases to trimming and J lost 0 bases, with 9 bases between them. The CDR3 contains 14 residues. Germline loops: CDR1 MGHDK, CDR2 SYGVNS. The sequence was obtained from a human donor in good health (CMV status not recorded). Some clones in this sample may be carry-over from other donors' samples. Material: cultured CD8+ T cells from PBMCs, obtained from culture after CMV antigen stimulation. The rearrangement joins TRBV25-1 to TRBJ1-1; D gene unclear. CDR3 protein: CASSAAQVNTEAFF. The CDR3 nucleotides are TGTGCCAGCAGTGCAGCTCAGGTGAACACTGAAGCTTTCTTT. The whole variable domain, remainder taken from reference TRBV25-1 and TRBJ1-1, is EADIYQTPRYLVIGTGKKITLECSQTMGHDKMYWYQQDPGMELHLIHYSYGVNSTEKGDLSSESTVSRIRTEHFPLTLESARPSHTSQYLCASSAAQVNTEAFFGQGTRLTVV.